This T cell receptor beta chain was sequenced during a study of Graves' ophthalmopathy and Graves' hyperthyroidism. Study information: At the time of initial diagnosis and before any treatment, peripheral blood was collected.

Study results and limitations: The 13-signature model separated ophthalmopathy from stable hyperthyroidism at almost 90% sensitivity and roughly 80% specificity.

The CDR3 contains 13 residues. V trimming: 7 bases; J trimming: 7 bases; junction bases outside the gene matches: 8. Per germline, CDR1 SQVTM and CDR2 ANQGSEA. About this clonotype: Its antigen is undetermined.

Using RNA transcripts, the TCR beta CDR3 regions were amplified. Scientists carried out first-round RT-PCR using HTBI primers and then a second-round multiplex PCR. Using its own MiXCR run on the multiplex PCR reads, TCRdb lists one record per CDR3 protein. This table holds about 660,000 distinct CDR3 sequences, over 40% found once. The rearrangement uses TRBV29-1 and TRBJ2-7; 12 nucleotides line up with TRBD1. The origin of this receptor is an adult man with Graves' ophthalmopathy. The sample comprised peripheral blood. CDR3 nucleotides: TGCAGCGCGGGACAGGGGGCTTCGTTTGAGCAGTACTTC. Translated, it gives CSAGQGASFEQYF.